One sample yielded the 2 T cell receptor beta chains listed below, sequenced in a study of CD8+ T cells in alopecia areata. Treatment in this sample: oral pan-JAK inhibitor, 5-10 mg twice daily. Extracted from the samples, RNA was reverse transcribed into cDNA to serve as the sequencing template. Profiling relied on immunoSEQ multiplex PCR, and the TCRdb table lists in-frame clones only, not all of them. The table lists approximately 200,000 clones, 60% of them singletons. Here the sequenced sample was CD4+ T cells sorted from blood, taken at week 4, from a patient treated with tofacitinib. The receptors shown here come from a human donor with alopecia areata.

The genes are TRBV30 and TRBJ2-1; TRBD2 matches at 8 bases. The CDR3 runs to 15 residues. Per germline, CDR1 GTSNPN and CDR2 SVGIG (reference sequence). V lost 3 bases to trimming and J lost 10 bases; unmatched junction nucleotides: 14. In DNA form, the CDR3 reads TGTGCCTGGAGGAGACGCCCATCGTCTAGCGGGGAGCAGTTCTTC. This encodes CAWRRRPSSSGEQFF.

This clone was detected a few times. Its ends do not fully match the called genes, so a read error is possible. The rearrangement joins TRBV14 to TRBJ1-3; 8 bases agree with TRBD1. The germline V gene has CDR1 SGHDN and CDR2 FVKESK. CDR3 length: 12 amino acids. Here the CDR3 DNA reads TGTGCCAGCAGCCCGGACAGGGTCATTATGGATTTT. Protein: CASSPDRVIMDF. The full variable domain, in which reference TRBV14 and TRBJ1-3 provide the parts outside the CDR3, is EAGVTQFPSHSVIEKGQTVTLRCDPISGHDNLYWYRRVMGKEIKFLLHFVKESKQDESGMPNNRFLAERTGGTYSTLKVQPAELEDSGVYFCASSPDRVIMDFGEGSWLTVV.